Detailed here is one T cell receptor beta chain. Methods used by the authors: Nucleated cell counts were estimated from reference gene primer amplification. Generated by immunoSEQ multiplex PCR, the TCRdb table keeps only in-frame clones and is missing some. The V and J calls and clone size come from that table; D and trimming were worked out from the DNA. The sample has some 20,000 clones, roughly nine tenths seen once; the top ten hold 10% to 11%. The V and J ends lost 1 base and 3 bases, in that order; junction bases with no gene match: 8. Germline loops: CDR1 SGHNT, CDR2 YYREEE (reference sequence). The CDR3 length is 16 residues. These data are taken from a study of blood T cell repertoires in COVID-19. For the study at large: Some COVID-19 samples were acute and others convalescent; all came from the United States, Italy and Spain. Nucleic acid was either cDNA or gDNA, and it came from T cells, B-cell-depleted T cells, or PBMCs.

The chain joins TRBV5-4 to TRBJ2-3, with 7 bases that match TRBD1. Sequencing was done on a sample of peripheral blood. The TCR comes from a human donor in a cohort sampled during active COVID-19. DNA of the CDR3: TGTGCCAGCAGCTTGAGAAGGGGACAGATAACAGATACGCAGTATTTT. It yields the protein CASSLRRGQITDTQYF.